This TCR beta chain was identified during a study of ipilimumab plus nivolumab after autologous stem cell transplantation. Broader study findings: The authors say TCR, Treg and microbiome findings warrant further study.

Losses at the gene ends were 0 bases for V and 2 bases for J; bases not matched to a gene: 4. The CDR3 extends over 16 amino acids. The germline V gene has CDR1 SGDLS and CDR2 YYNGEE. Libraries were prepared by immunoSEQ multiplex PCR; TCRdb keeps only in-frame clonotypes and omits some of them. The data contain approximately 40,000 clones, 80% to 95% of them singletons. About this clone itself: Its specificity is unknown.

Starting 14 to 28 days after autologous transplant, ipilimumab 1 mg/kg was given. Patients got 3 mg/kg IV nivolumab weeks 1, 4, 7, 10, then biweekly through week 26. This TCR came from a male donor with multiple myeloma. The chain links TRBV9 to TRBJ2-3; TRBD2 matches 9 bases. The material sequenced was PBMCs, taken in a trial of ipilimumab plus nivolumab as post-transplant consolidation. The CDR3 DNA reads TGTGCCAGCAGCGTAGAAGGCGGGAGGGCCACAGATACGCAGTATTTT. Encoded protein: CASSVEGGRATDTQYF.